What follows are 25 T cell receptor beta chains derived from one specimen sequenced in a study of shared clonotypes between healthy human individuals. Sequencing was performed with immunoSEQ multiplex PCR; in TCRdb, only in-frame clones are kept and a portion is missing. The table lists over 2 million clones, just under 95% of them singletons. CD45RO-negative, CCR7-positively selected cells formed the naive CD8 fraction, excluding terminally differentiated effector memory CD45RA+ cells. Sequenced input: naive CD8+ T cells sorted from blood. The receptor source for this set is a man aged 18 to 30 in good health.

V and J are TRBV19 and TRBJ2-7, with D maybe TRBD2 (6 bases). CDR3 size: 14 residues. CDR1 and CDR2 (germline): LNHDA, SQIVND (reference sequence). V gave up 3 bases and J gave up 4 bases, with 13 bases separating them. The CDR3 loop reads CASSMEGQVYEQYF. The CDR3 bases are TGTGCCAGTAGTATGGAGGGTCAGGTGTACGAGCAGTACTTC.

The rearrangement links TRBV7-3 to TRBJ2-2; TRBD2 is a possible D gene (5 bases). The CDR3 is made up of 17 amino acids. Germline values: CDR1 SGHTA, CDR2 FQGTGA. Trimming took off 1 base at V and 2 bases at J, with 14 bases between the two ends. CDR3 nucleotides: TGTGCCAGCAGCTTAAGGGGAGAGCGAGCTAACACCGGGGAGCTGTTTTTT. This sequence encodes CASSLRGERANTGELFF.

This chain links TRBV29-1 with TRBJ2-1, with 9 bases lining up with TRBD1. CDR3 length equals 14 residues. Germline CDR1 and CDR2: SQVTM and ANQGSEA. Trimming took 5 bases from V and 7 from J; bases not matched to a gene: 9. CDR3 nucleotide sequence: TGCAGCGTTATACCGGGACAGGGTGATAATGAGCAGTTCTTC. This translates into CSVIPGQGDNEQFF.

The chain combines TRBV13 with TRBJ2-7; TRBD1 agrees at 12 bases. The CDR3 runs to 17 residues. V dropped 1 base and J dropped 5; count of bases not matched to a gene: 9. Germline CDR1 reads PRHDT; CDR2 reads FYEKMQ (reference sequence). CDR3 in amino acids: CASSLAPLGTGGNEQYF. CDR3 nucleotides: TGTGCCAGCAGCTTAGCCCCCTTGGGGACAGGGGGCAACGAGCAGTACTTC.

The chain combines TRBV7-8 with TRBJ2-3, with 7 bases fitting TRBD1. The CDR3 runs to 16 residues. Unmatched junction bases numbered 8, after V lost 5 bases and J lost 0 bases. In germline, CDR1 is SGHVS, CDR2 FQNEAQ. CDR3 nucleotide sequence: TGTGCCAGCAGCCTAGGGGGCAGGCGGAGCACAGATACGCAGTATTTT. It codes for CASSLGGRRSTDTQYF.

Regarding this clone: The same CDR3 can be traced to other DNA sequences in this sample. The rearrangement links TRBV28 to TRBJ2-7; 9 nucleotides line up with TRBD2. J lost 6 bases, V lost 2 bases, and 5 bases had no gene match. The germline V gene encodes CDR1 MDHEN and CDR2 SYDVKM. The CDR3 runs 14 residues. CDR3 sequence: CASSLAGGPGEQYF. The CDR3 coding sequence is TGTGCCAGCAGTTTAGCGGGGGGGCCGGGCGAGCAGTACTTC.

This rearrangement joins TRBV28 to TRBJ1-1, with 7 bases lining up with TRBD1. Germline lookup yields CDR1 MDHEN and CDR2 SYDVKM. The trim removed 8 bases at V and 0 bases at J, leaving 6 bases unmatched. CDR3 length: 14 residues. As DNA, the CDR3 is TGTGCCAGCGAGCCGGGACAGATGAACACTGAAGCTTTCTTT. Translation: CASEPGQMNTEAFF.

This chain joins TRBV10-2 and TRBJ2-1; 11 nucleotides align to TRBD2. V lost 7 bases, J lost 5 bases, and 7 bases stayed unmatched. Germline values: CDR1 WSHSY, CDR2 SAAADI. This CDR3 comprises 15 residues. The CDR3 DNA follows: TGCGCCAGCACCAATAGCGGGGGGGCCGACAATGAGCAGTTCTTC. Translating it yields CASTNSGGADNEQFF.

This clone has a single count. The chain uses TRBV29-1 and TRBJ1-1; D uncertain. V lost 4 bases and J lost 1, with 7 bases in between. CDR3 length equals 12 residues. CDR1 SQVTM and CDR2 ANQGSEA come from the germline V gene. The CDR3 DNA follows: TGCAGCGTTGCGCCAGGGAACACTGAAGCTTTCTTT. Protein: CSVAPGNTEAFF.

For this clone: The junction differs from germline at one of its ends, possibly a read error. The chain employs TRBV7-7 and TRBJ2-5, with 8 bases aligning to TRBD1. The CDR3 runs 16 residues. Germline CDR1 reads SSHAT; CDR2 reads FNYEAQ (reference sequence). The CDR3 nucleotides are TGTGCTAGCAGCTTGGCGACAGGGGAGGTGCCAGAGACCCAGTACTTC. Translating it yields CASSLATGEVPETQYF.

The chain is built from TRBV15 and TRBJ1-2; the D gene is possibly TRBD1 (5 bases). The germline gives CDR1 LNHNV, CDR2 YYDKDF (reference sequence). There are 13 residues in the CDR3. V dropped 5 bases and J dropped 5 bases, with 12 bases sitting between them. The DNA for the CDR3 is TGTGCCACCAGCCGTACGGAGGGGTATGGCTACACCTTC. Its translation: CATSRTEGYGYTF.

This chain joins TRBV28 and TRBJ2-7, with 8 nucleotides matching TRBD1. Germline lookup yields CDR1 MDHEN and CDR2 SYDVKM. V was clipped by 6 bases and J by 5 bases; unmatched bases: 18. The CDR3 is made up of 17 amino acids. Written as DNA, the CDR3 is TGTGCCAGCAGACCGACGGGGACAGGCCCCTTAGAAGACGAGCAGTACTTC. It specifies CASRPTGTGPLEDEQYF.

V and J are TRBV13 and TRBJ2-7, with unresolved D. The CDR3 runs to 12 residues. From germline, CDR1 is PRHDT and CDR2 FYEKMQ (reference sequence). Trimming left V 0 bases short and J 5 bases short, with 5 bases between. CDR3 in DNA: TGTGCCAGCAGCTTAGGCCCCAACGAGCAGTACTTC. Its translation is CASSLGPNEQYF.

For this clone: The sample contains more than one DNA sequence encoding this CDR3. The chain is built from TRBV27 and TRBJ1-6; D unresolved. The germline CDR1 and CDR2 sequences are MNHEY and SMNVEV (reference sequence). The CDR3 is 15 residues long. V dropped 1 base and J dropped 0 bases, with 4 bases sitting between them. The CDR3 nucleotides read TGTGCCAGCAGTTTATTAAGCTCCTATAATTCACCCCTCCACTTT. Translating it yields CASSLLSSYNSPLHF.

The chain joins TRBV5-1 to TRBJ2-3; TRBD2 agrees at 7 bases. This CDR3 spans 14 amino acids. Germline CDR1 reads SGHRS; CDR2 reads YFSETQ. J lost 5 bases, V lost 0 bases, and 3 bases had no gene match. This chain's CDR3 is CASSLAGGQDTQYF. The CDR3 DNA reads TGCGCCAGCAGCTTGGCGGGAGGACAAGATACGCAGTATTTT.

The rearrangement joins TRBV7-8 to TRBJ2-7; D call uncertain. This CDR3 is built from 13 residues. V lost 6 bases, J lost 0 bases, and 9 bases lay in between. In germline, CDR1 is SGHVS, CDR2 FQNEAQ. This CDR3 reads CASRNPDSYEQYF. The CDR3 DNA follows: TGTGCCAGCAGGAACCCCGACTCCTACGAGCAGTACTTC.

This chain links TRBV2 with TRBJ1-1; 8 positions match TRBD1. The germline gives CDR1 SNHLY, CDR2 FYNNEI. CDR3 size: 15 residues. Losses at the gene ends were 3 bases for V and 1 base for J; bases not matched to a gene: 4. This CDR3 is CASSDWGTGNTEAFF. The DNA of the CDR3 is TGTGCCAGCAGTGATTGGGGGACAGGGAACACTGAAGCTTTCTTT.

The V gene is TRBV28, the J gene TRBJ1-5, with D hard to call. Trimming left V 4 bases short and J 4 bases short, with 11 bases between. The germline V gene has CDR1 MDHEN and CDR2 SYDVKM. The CDR3 runs 14 residues. The CDR3 DNA follows: TGTGCCAGCAGTTATACACGGGGAAATCAGCCCCAGCATTTT. This encodes CASSYTRGNQPQHF.

This clone is a singleton in its sample. This chain links TRBV27 with TRBJ1-5; D possibly corresponds to TRBD1 (6 bases). The germline V gene encodes CDR1 MNHEY and CDR2 SMNVEV (reference sequence). The CDR3 length is 15 residues. V shed 2 bases and J shed 0 bases, with 8 bases lying between them. Here the CDR3 DNA reads TGTGCCAGCAGTTTAATGGGACATAGCAATCAGCCCCAGCATTTT. Its translation is CASSLMGHSNQPQHF.

The V gene is TRBV21-1, the J gene TRBJ2-1. TRBV21-1 is a recognized pseudogene. This CDR3 has 15 residues. The CDR3 sequence: CASSKVRKTCDEQFF. CDR3 DNA sequence: TGTGCCAGCAGCAAAGTGCGTAAGACCTGCGATGAGCAGTTCTTC.

The chain is built from TRBV25-1 and TRBJ1-4; TRBD1 matches at 9 bases. The ends lost 4 bases at V and 8 bases at J; junction bases unmatched: 8. Germline CDR1 MGHDK, CDR2 SYGVNS. The CDR3 has 15 amino acids. CDR3 residues: CASSGGTGTGEKLFF. The CDR3 DNA sequence: TGTGCCAGCAGTGGAGGGACAGGGACAGGGGAAAAACTGTTTTTT. Combining the CDR3 with reference TRBV25-1 and TRBJ1-4 gives the whole variable domain EADIYQTPRYLVIGTGKKITLECSQTMGHDKMYWYQQDPGMELHLIHYSYGVNSTEKGDLSSESTVSRIRTEHFPLTLESARPSHTSQYLCASSGGTGTGEKLFFGSGTQLSVL.

In regard to this clone: This same CDR3 is encoded by further DNA sequences in the sample. The V call is TRBV30, the J call TRBJ2-7, with D unresolved. Germline loops: CDR1 GTSNPN, CDR2 SVGIG (reference sequence). V lost 3 bases, J lost 0 bases, and 6 bases lay in between. The CDR3 contains 12 residues. CDR3: CAWRADSYEQYF. The CDR3, as DNA: TGTGCCTGGAGGGCTGACTCCTACGAGCAGTACTTC.

This chain joins TRBV11-2 and TRBJ2-1; no clear D gene. The CDR3 is made up of 13 amino acids. In germline, CDR1 is SGHAT, CDR2 FQNNGV. V lost 4 bases, J lost 3 bases, and 7 bases lay in between. CDR3 sequence: CASSSGLYNEQFF. The CDR3 DNA reads as TGTGCCAGCAGCTCGGGTCTCTACAATGAGCAGTTCTTC.

The rearrangement uses TRBV29-1 and TRBJ2-3; possible D gene TRBD2, 5 bases. The J call is doubtful: the DNA matches TRBJ2-1 better. The germline gives CDR1 SQVTM, CDR2 ANQGSEA. The CDR3 is 14 amino acids. Written as DNA, the CDR3 is TGCAGCGTTAACGGGCGGCTAGCAGACAATGAGCAGTTCTTC. Residues: CSVNGRLADNEQFF.

This chain connects TRBV4-3 to TRBJ1-4; D is perhaps TRBD1 (6 bases). V lost 0 bases, J lost 13 bases, and 15 bases lay in between. The CDR3 consists of 14 residues. Germline CDR1 and CDR2: LGHNA and YSLEER. CDR3: CASSQDQEGGGLFF. The DNA of the CDR3 is TGCGCCAGCAGCCAAGATCAGGAAGGGGGTGGACTGTTTTTT.